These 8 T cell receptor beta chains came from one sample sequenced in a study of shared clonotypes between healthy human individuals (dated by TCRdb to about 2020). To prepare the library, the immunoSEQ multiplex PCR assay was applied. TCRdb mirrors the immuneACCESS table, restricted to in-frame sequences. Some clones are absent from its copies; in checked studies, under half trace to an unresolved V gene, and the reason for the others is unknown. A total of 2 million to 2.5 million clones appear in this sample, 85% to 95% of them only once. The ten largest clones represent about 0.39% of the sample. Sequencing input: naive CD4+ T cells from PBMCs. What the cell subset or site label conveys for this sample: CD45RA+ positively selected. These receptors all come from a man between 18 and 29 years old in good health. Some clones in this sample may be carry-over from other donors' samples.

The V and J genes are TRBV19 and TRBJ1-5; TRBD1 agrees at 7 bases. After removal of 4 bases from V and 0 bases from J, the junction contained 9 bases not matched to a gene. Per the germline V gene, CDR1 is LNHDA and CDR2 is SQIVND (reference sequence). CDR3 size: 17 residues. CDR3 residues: CASSNKGTGVSNQPQHF. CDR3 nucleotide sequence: TGTGCCAGTAGTAACAAGGGTACAGGGGTTAGCAATCAGCCCCAGCATTTT. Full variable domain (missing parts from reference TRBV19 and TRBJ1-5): DGGITQSPKYLFRKEGQNVTLSCEQNLNHDAMYWYRQDPGQGLRLIYYSQIVNDFQKGDIAEGYSVSREKKESFPLTVTSAQKNPTAFYLCASSNKGTGVSNQPQHFGDGTRLSIL.

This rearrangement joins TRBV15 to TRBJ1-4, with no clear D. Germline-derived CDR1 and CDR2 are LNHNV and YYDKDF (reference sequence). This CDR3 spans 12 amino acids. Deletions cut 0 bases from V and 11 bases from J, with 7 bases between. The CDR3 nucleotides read TGTGCCACCAGCAGAGATTGGTTGAAACTGTTTTTT. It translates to CATSRDWLKLFF.

CDR3 DNA: TGTGCCAGCAGCCTTAGAGGACAGCTTAACACTGAAGCTTTCTTT. Translating gives CASSLRGQLNTEAFF. The gene calls are TRBV7-2 and TRBJ1-1, with D possibly TRBD1 on 6 matching bases. Germline V lookup: CDR1 SGHTA, CDR2 FQGNSA. This CDR3 is built from 15 residues. Trimming shortened V by 5 bases and J by 2 bases, and 15 bases separated the two germline ends.

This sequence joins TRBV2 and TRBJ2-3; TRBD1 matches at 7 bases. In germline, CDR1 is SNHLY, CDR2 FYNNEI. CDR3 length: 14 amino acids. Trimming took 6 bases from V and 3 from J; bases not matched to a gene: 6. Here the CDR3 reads CASRVDRWTDTQYF. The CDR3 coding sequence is TGTGCCAGCAGGGTGGACAGGTGGACAGATACGCAGTATTTT.

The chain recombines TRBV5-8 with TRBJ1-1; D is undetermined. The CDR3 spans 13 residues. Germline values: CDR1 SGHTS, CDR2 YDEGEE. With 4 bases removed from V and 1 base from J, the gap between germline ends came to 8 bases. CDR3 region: CASSIARNTEAFF. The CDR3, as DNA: TGTGCCAGCAGCATTGCCAGGAACACTGAAGCTTTCTTT.

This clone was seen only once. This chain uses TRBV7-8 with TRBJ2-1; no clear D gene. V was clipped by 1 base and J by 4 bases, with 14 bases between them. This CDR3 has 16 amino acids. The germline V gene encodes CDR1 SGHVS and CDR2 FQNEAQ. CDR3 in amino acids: CASSLVSAGIYNEQFF. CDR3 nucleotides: TGTGCCAGCAGCTTAGTCTCGGCAGGAATTTACAATGAGCAGTTCTTC. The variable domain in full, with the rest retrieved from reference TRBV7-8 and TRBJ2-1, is GAGVSQSPRYKVAKRGQDVALRCDPISGHVSLFWYQQALGQGPEFLTYFQNEAQLDKSGLPSDRFFAERPEGSVSTLKIQRTQQEDSAVYLCASSLVSAGIYNEQFFGPGTRLTVL.

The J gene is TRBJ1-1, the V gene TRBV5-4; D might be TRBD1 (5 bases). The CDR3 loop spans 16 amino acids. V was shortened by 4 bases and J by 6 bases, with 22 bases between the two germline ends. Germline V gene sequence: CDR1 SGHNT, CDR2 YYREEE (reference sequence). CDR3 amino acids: CASSQYAGLAASEAFF. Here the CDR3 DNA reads TGTGCCAGCAGCCAGTATGCAGGGCTGGCAGCGTCTGAAGCTTTCTTT. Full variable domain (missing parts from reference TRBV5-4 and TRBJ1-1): ETGVTQSPTHLIKTRGQQVTLRCSSQSGHNTVSWYQQALGQGPQFIFQYYREEENGRGNFPPRFSGLQFPNYSSELNVNALELDDSALYLCASSQYAGLAASEAFFGQGTRLTVV.

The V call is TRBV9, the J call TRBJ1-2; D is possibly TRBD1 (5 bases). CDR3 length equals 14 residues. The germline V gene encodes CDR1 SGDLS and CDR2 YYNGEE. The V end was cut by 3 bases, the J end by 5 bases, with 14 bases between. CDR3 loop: CASSAAEGLYGYTF. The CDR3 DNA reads TGTGCCAGCAGCGCAGCCGAGGGGTTGTATGGCTACACCTTC.